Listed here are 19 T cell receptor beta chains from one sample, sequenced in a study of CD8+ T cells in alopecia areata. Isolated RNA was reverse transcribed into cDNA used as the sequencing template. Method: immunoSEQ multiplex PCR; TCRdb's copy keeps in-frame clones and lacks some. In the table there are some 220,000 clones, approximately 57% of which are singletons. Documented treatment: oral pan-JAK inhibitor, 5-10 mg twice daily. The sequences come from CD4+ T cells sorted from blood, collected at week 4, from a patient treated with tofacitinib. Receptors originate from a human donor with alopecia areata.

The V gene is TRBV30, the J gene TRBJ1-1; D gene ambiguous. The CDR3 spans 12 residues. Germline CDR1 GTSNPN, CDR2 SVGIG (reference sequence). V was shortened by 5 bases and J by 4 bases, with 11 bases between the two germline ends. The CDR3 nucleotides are TGTGCCTGGGGCCGGTTGTTCACTGAAGCTTTCTTT. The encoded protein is CAWGRLFTEAFF.

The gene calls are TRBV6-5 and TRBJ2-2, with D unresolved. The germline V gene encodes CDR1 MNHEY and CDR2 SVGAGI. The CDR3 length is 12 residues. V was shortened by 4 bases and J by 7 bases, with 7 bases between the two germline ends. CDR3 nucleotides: TGTGCCAGCAGTTCCCCGGTCGGGGAGCTGTTTTTT. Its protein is CASSSPVGELFF.

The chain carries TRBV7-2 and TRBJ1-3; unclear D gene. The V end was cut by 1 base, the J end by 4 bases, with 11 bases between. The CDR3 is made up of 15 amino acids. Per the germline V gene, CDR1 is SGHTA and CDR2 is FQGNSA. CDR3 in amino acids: CASSLVAGYGNTIYF. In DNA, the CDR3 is TGTGCCAGCAGCTTAGTTGCTGGATACGGAAACACCATATATTTT.

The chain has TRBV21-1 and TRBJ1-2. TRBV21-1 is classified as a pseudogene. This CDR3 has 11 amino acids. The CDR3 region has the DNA TGTGCCAGCAGCGAGAATGACGGCTACACCTTC. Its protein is CASSENDGYTF.

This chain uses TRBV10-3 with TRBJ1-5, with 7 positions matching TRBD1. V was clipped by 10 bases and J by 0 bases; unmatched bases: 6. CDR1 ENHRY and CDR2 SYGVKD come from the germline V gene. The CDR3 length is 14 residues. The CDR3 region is CATKGQNSNQPQHF. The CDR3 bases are TGTGCCACGAAGGGACAGAATAGCAATCAGCCCCAGCATTTT.

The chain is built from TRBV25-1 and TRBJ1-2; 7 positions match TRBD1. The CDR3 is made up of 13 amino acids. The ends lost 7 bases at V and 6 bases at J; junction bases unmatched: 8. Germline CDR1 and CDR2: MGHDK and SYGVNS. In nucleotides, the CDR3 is TGTGCCAGCACCACAGACAGGGAACATGGCTACACCTTC. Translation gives CASTTDREHGYTF.

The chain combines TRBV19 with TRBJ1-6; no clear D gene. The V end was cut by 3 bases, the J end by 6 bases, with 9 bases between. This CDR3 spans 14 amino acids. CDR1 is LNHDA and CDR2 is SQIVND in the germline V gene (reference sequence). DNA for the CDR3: TGTGCCAGTAGTATCAATAGCGGTAATTCACCCCTCCACTTT. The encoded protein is CASSINSGNSPLHF.

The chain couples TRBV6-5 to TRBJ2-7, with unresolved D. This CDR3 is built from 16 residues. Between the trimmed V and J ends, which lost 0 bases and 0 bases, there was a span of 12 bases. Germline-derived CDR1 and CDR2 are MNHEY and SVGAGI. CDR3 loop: CASSYSSTPSSYEQYF. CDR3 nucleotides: TGTGCCAGCAGTTACTCGTCGACACCGAGCTCCTACGAGCAGTACTTC.

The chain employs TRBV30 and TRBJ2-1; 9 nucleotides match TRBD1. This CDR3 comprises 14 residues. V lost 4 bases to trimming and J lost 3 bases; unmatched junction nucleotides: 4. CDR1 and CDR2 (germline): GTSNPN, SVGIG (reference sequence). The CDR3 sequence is CAWNVDRGYNEQFF. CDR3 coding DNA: TGTGCCTGGAACGTGGACAGGGGCTACAATGAGCAGTTCTTC.

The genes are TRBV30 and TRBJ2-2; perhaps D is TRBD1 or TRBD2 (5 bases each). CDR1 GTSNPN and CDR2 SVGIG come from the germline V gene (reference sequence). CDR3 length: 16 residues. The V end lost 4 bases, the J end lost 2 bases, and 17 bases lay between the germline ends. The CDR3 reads CAWTRVVGGNTGELFF. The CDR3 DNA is TGTGCCTGGACCCGAGTAGTTGGGGGAAACACCGGGGAGCTGTTTTTT.

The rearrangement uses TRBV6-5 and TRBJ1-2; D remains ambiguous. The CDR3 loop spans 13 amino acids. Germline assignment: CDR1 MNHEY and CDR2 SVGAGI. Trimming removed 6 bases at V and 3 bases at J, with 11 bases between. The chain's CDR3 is CASSRGWDYGYTF. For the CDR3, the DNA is TGTGCCAGCAGCCGCGGGTGGGACTATGGCTACACCTTC.

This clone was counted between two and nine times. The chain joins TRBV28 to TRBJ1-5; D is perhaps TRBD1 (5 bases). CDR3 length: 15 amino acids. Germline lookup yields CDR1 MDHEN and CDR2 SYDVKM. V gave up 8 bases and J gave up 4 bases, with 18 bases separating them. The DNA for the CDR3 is TGTGCCAGCCGATTTATCGACAGACTGAATCAGCCCCAGCATTTT. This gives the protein CASRFIDRLNQPQHF.

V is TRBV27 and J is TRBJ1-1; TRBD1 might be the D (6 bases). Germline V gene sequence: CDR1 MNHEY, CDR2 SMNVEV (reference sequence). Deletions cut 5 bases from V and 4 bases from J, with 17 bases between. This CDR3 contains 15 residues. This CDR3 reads CASSPLAGGPTEAFF. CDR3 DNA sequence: TGTGCCAGCAGTCCCTTGGCCGGGGGCCCCACTGAAGCTTTCTTT.

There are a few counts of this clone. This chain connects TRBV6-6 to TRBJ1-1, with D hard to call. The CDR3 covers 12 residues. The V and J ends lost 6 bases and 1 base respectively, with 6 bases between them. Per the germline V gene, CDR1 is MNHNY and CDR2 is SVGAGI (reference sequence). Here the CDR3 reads CASSRQNTEAFF. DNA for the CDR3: TGTGCCAGCAGCCGCCAGAACACTGAAGCTTTCTTT.

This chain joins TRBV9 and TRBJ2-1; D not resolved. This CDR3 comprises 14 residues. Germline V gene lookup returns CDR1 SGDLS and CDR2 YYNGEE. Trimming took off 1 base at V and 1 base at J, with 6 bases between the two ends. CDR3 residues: CASSVSESYNEQFF. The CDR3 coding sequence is TGTGCCAGCAGCGTATCCGAGTCCTACAATGAGCAGTTCTTC.

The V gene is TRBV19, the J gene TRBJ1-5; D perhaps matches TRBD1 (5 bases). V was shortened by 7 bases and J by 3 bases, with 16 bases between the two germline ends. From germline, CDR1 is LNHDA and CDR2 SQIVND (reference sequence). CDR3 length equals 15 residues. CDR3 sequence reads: CASTRGGNDNQPQHF. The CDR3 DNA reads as TGTGCCAGTACAAGGGGAGGGAACGACAATCAGCCCCAGCATTTT. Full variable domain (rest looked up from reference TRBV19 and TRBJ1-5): DGGITQSPKYLFRKEGQNVTLSCEQNLNHDAMYWYRQDPGQGLRLIYYSQIVNDFQKGDIAEGYSVSREKKESFPLTVTSAQKNPTAFYLCASTRGGNDNQPQHFGDGTRLSIL.

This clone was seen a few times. CDR3 in amino acids: CASSMQRTDTQYF. The CDR3 region has the DNA TGTGCCAGTAGTATGCAGAGAACAGATACGCAGTATTTT. The chain has TRBV19 and TRBJ2-3; D not resolved. Germline V gene lookup returns CDR1 LNHDA and CDR2 SQIVND (reference sequence). V was clipped by 3 bases and J by 3 bases, with 7 bases between them. The CDR3 is 13 residues long.

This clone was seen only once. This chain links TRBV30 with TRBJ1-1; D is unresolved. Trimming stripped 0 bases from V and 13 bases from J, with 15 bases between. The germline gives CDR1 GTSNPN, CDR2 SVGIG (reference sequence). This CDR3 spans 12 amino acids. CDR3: CAWSVRWSMGFF. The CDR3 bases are TGTGCCTGGAGTGTACGGTGGTCCATGGGTTTCTTT. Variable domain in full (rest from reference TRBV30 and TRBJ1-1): SQTIHQWPATLVQPVGSPLSLECTVEGTSNPNLYWYRQAAGRGLQLLFYSVGIGQISSEVPQNLSASRPQDRQFILSSKKLLLSDSGFYLCAWSVRWSMGFFGQGTRLTVV.

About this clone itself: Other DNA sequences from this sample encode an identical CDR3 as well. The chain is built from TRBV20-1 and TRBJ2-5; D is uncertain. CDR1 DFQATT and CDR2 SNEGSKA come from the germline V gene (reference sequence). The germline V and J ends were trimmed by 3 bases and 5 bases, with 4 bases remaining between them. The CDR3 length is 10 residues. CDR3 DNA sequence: TGCAGTGCTAGCGGGGAGACCCAGTACTTC. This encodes CSASGETQYF.